This T cell receptor (beta chain) was observed in a study of T cell responses to AZD1222 COVID-19 vaccine. Produced via immunoSEQ multiplex PCR; TCRdb's table is partial and in-frame only. The data hold 100,000 to 150,000 clones, with over 75% observed a single time. A word on this clone: Its antigen is currently unknown.

Overall study results and limits: The donors showed a predominance of white British ancestry and of females, with possible underestimation of clonal diversity.

Trimming removed 4 bases at V and 6 bases at J, with 12 bases between. Germline V gene sequence: CDR1 SNHLY, CDR2 FYNNEI. The CDR3 spans 14 residues. The TCR was taken from an adult who received the MenACWY meningococcal vaccine as a control. Specimen: peripheral blood, collected 28 days after the second dose of the MenACWY control vaccine. The chain is built from TRBV2 and TRBJ2-2; D gene ambiguous. CDR3 protein: CASSVYRPPGELFF. The CDR3 region has the DNA TGTGCCAGCAGTGTCTATCGCCCCCCCGGGGAGCTGTTTTTT.